The following is a T cell receptor beta chain sequence with its context. This record belongs to a study of T cells after yellow fever vaccination. CDR1 is DFQATT, CDR2 SNEGSKA, per germline (reference sequence). This CDR3 has 11 residues. Between the trimmed V and J ends, which lost 3 bases and 5 bases, there was a span of 5 bases. TCRdb ran MiXCR on the 5' RACE reads and lists one entry per CDR3 protein. The repertoire consists of hundreds of thousands of distinct CDR3 sequences, with roughly an eighth occurring once and the leading ten covering about 3%. The receptor comes from a man aged 18 to 29 who received the YFV17D yellow fever vaccine. Sample: CD4+ T cells sorted from PBMCs, taken 15 days after the yellow fever booster vaccination. The V gene is TRBV20-1, the J gene TRBJ2-1; D is unresolved. CDR3 DNA: TGCAGTGCTAGTAAGCACAATGAGCAGTTCTTC. Translation gives CSASKHNEQFF.